Shown below are 32 T cell receptor beta chains from a single sample sequenced in a study of T cell responses to AZD1222 COVID-19 vaccine. Generated by immunoSEQ multiplex PCR, the TCRdb table keeps only in-frame clones and is missing some. The profile shows 110,000 to 150,000 clones, more than 90% of them singletons. Sequencing used peripheral blood, obtained on day 0 of AZD1222 vaccination. The receptors come from an adult in good health.

This clone turned up a few times. The V call is TRBV28, the J call TRBJ1-3; D perhaps matches TRBD1 (5 bases). The CDR3 loop spans 15 amino acids. V lost 0 bases and J lost 1, with 7 bases in between. The V gene's germline CDR1 is MDHEN and CDR2 SYDVKM. CDR3 region: CASSLWGESGNTIYF. CDR3 DNA sequence: TGTGCCAGCAGTTTATGGGGGGAATCTGGAAACACCATATATTTT.

The chain couples TRBV6-5 to TRBJ2-7; D is unresolved. Germline CDR1 is MNHEY and CDR2 is SVGAGI. The CDR3 totals 13 residues. V was pared by 6 bases and J by 6 bases, with 15 bases between. CDR3 DNA: TGTGCCAGCAGCACACCAGGAGTGGCCGAGCAGTACTTC. Protein product: CASSTPGVAEQYF.

This rearrangement joins TRBV19 to TRBJ2-1; TRBD2 aligns across 10 bases. Germline-derived CDR1 and CDR2 are LNHDA and SQIVND (reference sequence). V gave up 10 bases and J gave up 5 bases; unmatched junction bases: 11. CDR3 length: 15 residues. The CDR3 nucleotides read TGTGCCACCCAGACCGTACTAGCGGGAAACAATGAGCAGTTCTTC. This codes for CATQTVLAGNNEQFF.

The chain recombines TRBV5-6 with TRBJ1-2; 10 bases agree with TRBD1. The CDR3 sequence is 14 residues long. Per the germline V gene, CDR1 is SGHDT and CDR2 is YYEEEE. V trimming: 5 bases; J trimming: 4 bases; junction bases outside the gene matches: 5. The CDR3 region is CASRPGQGFYGYTF. In DNA, the CDR3 is TGTGCCAGCAGACCGGGACAGGGGTTCTATGGCTACACCTTC.

This chain links TRBV30 with TRBJ2-3; D may be TRBD1 (5 bases). V lost 3 bases to trimming and J lost 2 bases, with 15 bases between them. The CDR3 covers 15 residues. Germline CDR1 reads GTSNPN; CDR2 reads SVGIG (reference sequence). The DNA for the CDR3 is TGTGCCTGGAGAGGACATAAAAGAACCACAGATACGCAGTATTTT. It translates to CAWRGHKRTTDTQYF.

The chain uses TRBV4-1 and TRBJ2-7; D perhaps matches TRBD2 (5 bases). V lost 2 bases to trimming and J lost 0 bases, with 14 bases between them. Looked up from germline, CDR1 is MGHRA and CDR2 is YSYEKL. CDR3 length: 16 amino acids. DNA of the CDR3: TGCGCCAGCAGCCAACCTACCCGCAGCGGCTCCTACGAGCAGTACTTC. It translates to CASSQPTRSGSYEQYF.

The chain employs TRBV29-1 and TRBJ2-2, with D perhaps matching TRBD1 or TRBD2 (5 bases each). V lost 6 bases and J lost 5, with 28 bases in between. This CDR3 has 18 amino acids. Germline V gives CDR1 SQVTM, CDR2 ANQGSEA. As DNA, the CDR3 is TGCAGCGTAGGAAACCACGGCCGGGACGGACCTAGAACCGGGGAGCTGTTTTTT. Protein product: CSVGNHGRDGPRTGELFF.

This rearrangement joins TRBV9 to TRBJ2-2, with D unresolved. This CDR3 has 14 residues. Trimming took off 4 bases at V and 7 bases at J, with 14 bases between the two ends. The germline V gene has CDR1 SGDLS and CDR2 YYNGEE. The CDR3: CASSPQPVDGELFF. In DNA form, the CDR3 reads TGTGCCAGCAGCCCCCAGCCCGTCGACGGGGAGCTGTTTTTT.

The chain has TRBV29-1 and TRBJ1-1; D gene ambiguous. CDR3 length equals 13 residues. The germline V gene has CDR1 SQVTM and CDR2 ANQGSEA. V gave up 7 bases and J gave up 0 bases, with 12 bases separating them. The CDR3: CSAGSPMNTEAFF. DNA for the CDR3: TGCAGCGCAGGATCTCCTATGAACACTGAAGCTTTCTTT.

The gene calls are TRBV4-2 and TRBJ2-3; 11 positions agree with TRBD2. There are 17 residues in the CDR3. From germline, CDR1 is LGHNA and CDR2 YNFKEQ. V dropped 0 bases and J dropped 5; count of bases not matched to a gene: 7. The CDR3 region has the DNA TGTGCCAGCAGCCAAGAAACTAGCGGGAGAGGTGGAGATACGCAGTATTTT. This encodes CASSQETSGRGGDTQYF.

The genes are TRBV4-2 and TRBJ2-7, with 7 bases matching TRBD2. CDR3 length equals 16 residues. V lost 0 bases, J lost 3 bases, and 8 bases stayed unmatched. Germline CDR1 is LGHNA and CDR2 is YNFKEQ. The CDR3 reads CASSQDSAGQYYEQYF. CDR3 coding DNA: TGTGCCAGCAGCCAAGATTCAGCGGGGCAGTACTACGAGCAGTACTTC.

J is TRBJ2-7 and V is TRBV29-1; 7 bases match TRBD2. Germline V CDR1 and CDR2: SQVTM, ANQGSEA. The CDR3 runs 12 residues. DNA for the CDR3: TGCGGGGGGGAGGGGCCCGGCTACGAGCAGTACTTC. It translates to CGGEGPGYEQYF.

The chain is built from TRBV28 and TRBJ2-7; TRBD1 or TRBD2 may be the D gene (7 bases each). This CDR3 comprises 15 residues. Trimming took off 3 bases at V and 3 bases at J, with 15 bases between the two ends. CDR1 MDHEN and CDR2 SYDVKM come from the germline V gene. The CDR3 coding sequence is TGTGCCAGCAGTTTGATCAGGGGGGGAAACTACGAGCAGTACTTC. It specifies CASSLIRGGNYEQYF.

V usage is TRBV29-1 and J usage is TRBJ2-1; D may be TRBD2 (5 bases). CDR3 size: 14 residues. V was clipped by 7 bases and J by 7 bases, with 20 bases between them. The germline gives CDR1 SQVTM, CDR2 ANQGSEA. The CDR3, as DNA: TGCAGCGCCATTGGAGAGACTAATTGGAATGAGCAGTTCTTC. This sequence encodes CSAIGETNWNEQFF.

The chain carries TRBV30 and TRBJ2-1; D perhaps matches TRBD2 (6 bases). Looked up from germline, CDR1 is GTSNPN and CDR2 is SVGIG (reference sequence). CDR3 length equals 15 residues. The V gene lost 1 base and the J gene lost 9 bases, with 19 bases spanning the gap. The CDR3: CAWSAARVGAGEQFF. DNA for the CDR3: TGTGCCTGGAGTGCGGCCCGAGTGGGAGCGGGTGAGCAGTTCTTC.

The chain recombines TRBV4-1 with TRBJ1-5; D is undetermined. The CDR3 runs to 15 residues. V shed 2 bases and J shed 0 bases, with 8 bases lying between them. In germline, CDR1 is MGHRA, CDR2 YSYEKL. DNA for the CDR3: TGCGCCAGCAGCCAATGGGTTTCTAGCAATCAGCCCCAGCATTTT. Amino acids: CASSQWVSSNQPQHF.

The J gene is TRBJ2-7, the V gene TRBV7-2; maybe TRBD1 (5 bases). Trimming left V 2 bases short and J 0 bases short, with 11 bases between. CDR3 length: 15 amino acids. Germline V CDR1 and CDR2: SGHTA, FQGNSA. The CDR3 region is CASSLHDSPSYEQYF. The CDR3 coding sequence is TGTGCCAGCAGCTTACACGACAGTCCCTCCTACGAGCAGTACTTC. The complete variable domain, with remaining parts taken from reference TRBV7-2 and TRBJ2-7, reads GAGVSQSPSNKVTEKGKDVELRCDPISGHTALYWYRQSLGQGLEFLIYFQGNSAPDKSGLPSDRFSAERTGGSVSTLTIQRTQQEDSAVYLCASSLHDSPSYEQYFGPGTRLTVT.

The chain couples TRBV27 to TRBJ1-5; 8 bases are a match to TRBD1. This CDR3 has 16 amino acids. After removal of 5 bases from V and 2 bases from J, the junction contained 8 bases not matched to a gene. Germline CDR1 MNHEY, CDR2 SMNVEV (reference sequence). This CDR3 reads CASSRTGGRGNQPQHF. The CDR3 region has the DNA TGTGCCAGCAGTCGTACAGGGGGGCGGGGCAATCAGCCCCAGCATTTT.

This clone was recorded only once. The V and J genes are TRBV11-2 and TRBJ1-5; D is perhaps TRBD1 (6 bases). This CDR3 is 14 amino acids long. CDR1 and CDR2 from the germline V gene are SGHAT and FQNNGV. V lost 6 bases and J lost 2, with 11 bases in between. DNA for the CDR3: TGTGCCAGCAGAGGGGGATCGGGCAATCAGCCCCAGCATTTT. It specifies CASRGGSGNQPQHF.

This rearrangement joins TRBV5-1 to TRBJ2-3, with D possibly TRBD2 on 6 matching bases. Germline values: CDR1 SGHRS, CDR2 YFSETQ. This CDR3 has 16 residues. Trimming removed 3 bases at V and 0 bases at J, with 14 bases between. This chain's CDR3 is CASSYGGTPSTDTQYF. In DNA, the CDR3 is TGCGCCAGCAGCTACGGCGGGACCCCTAGCACAGATACGCAGTATTTT. The entire variable domain, with the rest obtained from reference TRBV5-1 and TRBJ2-3, is as follows: KAGVTQTPRYLIKTRGQQVTLSCSPISGHRSVSWYQQTPGQGLQFLFEYFSETQRNKGNFPGRFSGRQFSNSRSEMNVSTLELGDSALYLCASSYGGTPSTDTQYFGPGTRLTVL.

The J gene is TRBJ2-1, the V gene TRBV5-6, with D perhaps TRBD1 or TRBD2 (5 bases each). The CDR3 is made up of 15 amino acids. Trimming shortened V by 4 bases and J by 5 bases, and 16 bases separated the two germline ends. Looked up from germline, CDR1 is SGHDT and CDR2 is YYEEEE. The CDR3 coding sequence is TGTGCCAGCAGCGTCCGGGACGACTATGACAATGAGCAGTTCTTC. Residues: CASSVRDDYDNEQFF.

The chain uses TRBV19 and TRBJ2-7; D might be TRBD2 (6 bases). This CDR3 comprises 13 residues. Germline assignment: CDR1 LNHDA and CDR2 SQIVND (reference sequence). Trimming took 6 bases from V and 3 from J, leaving 12 bases between them. CDR3 in amino acids: CASRATGVYEQYF. CDR3 coding DNA: TGTGCCAGTAGGGCAACGGGAGTCTACGAGCAGTACTTC. Variable domain in full (rest from reference TRBV19 and TRBJ2-7): DGGITQSPKYLFRKEGQNVTLSCEQNLNHDAMYWYRQDPGQGLRLIYYSQIVNDFQKGDIAEGYSVSREKKESFPLTVTSAQKNPTAFYLCASRATGVYEQYFGPGTRLTVT.

As DNA, the CDR3 is TGTGCCAGCAGTTACTCGCAGTTCCACACCTTC. The encoded protein is CASSYSQFHTF. This chain uses TRBV6-5 with TRBJ1-2, with D unresolved. V lost 0 bases, J lost 12 bases, and 8 bases lay in between. The CDR3 is made up of 11 amino acids. Per the germline V gene, CDR1 is MNHEY and CDR2 is SVGAGI.

The chain couples TRBV24-1 to TRBJ2-1, with 10 bases matching TRBD1. The CDR3 is 15 residues long. Germline V lookup: CDR1 KGHDR, CDR2 SFDVKD. V was clipped by 4 bases and J by 4 bases; unmatched bases: 3. CDR3 sequence: CATSDPGQGYNEQFF. The CDR3 nucleotides are TGTGCCACCAGTGACCCGGGACAGGGGTACAATGAGCAGTTCTTC.

The gene calls are TRBV7-2 and TRBJ1-5; D is perhaps TRBD1 (5 bases). CDR3 length: 15 amino acids. V was trimmed by 1 base and J by 4 bases, leaving 11 bases between them. Germline CDR1 reads SGHTA; CDR2 reads FQGNSA. This CDR3 reads CASSLGGGTNQPQHF. The CDR3 DNA reads TGTGCCAGCAGCTTAGGGGGGGGGACTAATCAGCCCCAGCATTTT.

The chain is built from TRBV3-1 (or the pseudogene TRBV3-2) and TRBJ2-7; TRBD1 matches 11 bases. The length of the CDR3 is 16 residues. V lost 3 bases, J lost 1 base, and 5 bases stayed unmatched. From germline, CDR1 is LGHDT and CDR2 YNNKEL (reference sequence). Written as DNA, the CDR3 is TGTGCCAGCAGCCAGTCCGGACAGGGGGCTTCCTACGAGCAGTACTTC. This translates into CASSQSGQGASYEQYF.

The chain carries TRBV19 and TRBJ2-2, with 8 bases lining up with TRBD1. CDR1 is LNHDA and CDR2 is SQIVND in the germline V gene (reference sequence). The CDR3 is 14 residues long. The junction had 7 bases not matched to a gene; V was cut back by 10 bases and J by 3 bases. CDR3 region: CATRQGPHTGELFF. Written as DNA, the CDR3 is TGTGCCACCCGACAGGGGCCTCACACCGGGGAGCTGTTTTTT.

V gene TRBV19 combines with J gene TRBJ2-3; TRBD2 matches 16 bases. Trimming took 2 bases from V and 0 from J; bases not matched to a gene: 5. The CDR3 runs 19 residues. The germline gives CDR1 LNHDA, CDR2 SQIVND (reference sequence). CDR3 protein: CASSITGLAGGTSTDTQYF. In nucleotides, the CDR3 is TGTGCCAGTAGTATAACGGGACTAGCGGGAGGGACTAGCACAGATACGCAGTATTTT.

The rearrangement joins TRBV30 to TRBJ2-2; 9 bases match TRBD1. Germline-derived CDR1 and CDR2 are GTSNPN and SVGIG (reference sequence). Trimming removed 3 bases from V and 7 bases from J; junction bases left unmatched: 9. There are 15 residues in the CDR3. The CDR3 nucleotides are TGTGCCTGGAGCTTCTTGGGACAGGGTATCGGGGAGCTGTTTTTT. Residues: CAWSFLGQGIGELFF.

The gene calls are TRBV11-2 and TRBJ2-3; possibly TRBD2 for D (5 bases). V was trimmed by 5 bases and J by 1 base, leaving 13 bases between them. The CDR3 sequence is 15 residues long. Germline CDR1 is SGHAT and CDR2 is FQNNGV. CDR3: CASSRGATGTDTQYF. As DNA, the CDR3 is TGTGCCAGCAGCCGGGGAGCCACGGGCACAGATACGCAGTATTTT.

The rearrangement uses TRBV20-1 and TRBJ1-2; D call uncertain. Germline CDR1 DFQATT, CDR2 SNEGSKA (reference sequence). The CDR3 is 11 amino acids. Trimming stripped 0 bases from V and 6 bases from J, with 5 bases between. CDR3 DNA: TGCAGTGCTAGAGATAAGAATGGCTACACCTTC. Encoded protein: CSARDKNGYTF.

The V gene is TRBV10-3, the J gene TRBJ2-6; 10 bases are a match to TRBD2. The germline V gene has CDR1 ENHRY and CDR2 SYGVKD. V was pared by 8 bases and J by 3 bases, with 7 bases of the junction left unmatched. The CDR3 contains 16 residues. The CDR3 sequence: CAIPSGGARGANVLTF. CDR3 nucleotides: TGTGCCATCCCGAGCGGGGGGGCGCGTGGGGCCAACGTCCTGACTTTC.